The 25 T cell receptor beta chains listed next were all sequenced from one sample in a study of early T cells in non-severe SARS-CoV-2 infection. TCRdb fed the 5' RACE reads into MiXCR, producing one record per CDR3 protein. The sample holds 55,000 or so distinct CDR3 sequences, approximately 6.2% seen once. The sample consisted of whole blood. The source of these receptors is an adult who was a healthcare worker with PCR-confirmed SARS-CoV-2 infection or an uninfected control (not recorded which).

CDR3 nucleotide sequence: TGTGCCAGCACGACAACTTGGACGGTGAACACTGAAGCTTTCTTT. Its protein is CASTTTWTVNTEAFF. The chain has TRBV2 and TRBJ1-1; D is uncertain. CDR3 length: 15 residues. Germline-derived CDR1 and CDR2 are SNHLY and FYNNEI. Between the trimmed V and J ends, which lost 7 bases and 0 bases, there was a span of 15 bases.

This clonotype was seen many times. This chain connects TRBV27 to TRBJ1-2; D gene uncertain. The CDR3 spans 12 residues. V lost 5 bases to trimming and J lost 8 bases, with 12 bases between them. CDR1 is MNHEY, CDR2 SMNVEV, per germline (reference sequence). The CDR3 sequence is CASSPPAGGYTF. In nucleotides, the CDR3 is TGTGCCAGCAGTCCCCCGGCCGGCGGCTACACCTTC.

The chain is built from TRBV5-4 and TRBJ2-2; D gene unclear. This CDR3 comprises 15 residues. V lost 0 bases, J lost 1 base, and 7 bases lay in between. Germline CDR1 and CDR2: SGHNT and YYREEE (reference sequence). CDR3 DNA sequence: TGTGCCAGCAGCTTGGAAGGGTTGAACACCGGGGAGCTGTTTTTT. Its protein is CASSLEGLNTGELFF.

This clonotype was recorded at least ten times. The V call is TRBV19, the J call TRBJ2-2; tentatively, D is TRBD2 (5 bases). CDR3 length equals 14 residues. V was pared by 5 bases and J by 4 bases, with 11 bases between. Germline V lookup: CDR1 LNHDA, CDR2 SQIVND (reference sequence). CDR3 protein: CASSSRGLTGELFF. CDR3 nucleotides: TGTGCCAGTAGTTCCCGGGGTCTCACCGGGGAGCTGTTTTTT.

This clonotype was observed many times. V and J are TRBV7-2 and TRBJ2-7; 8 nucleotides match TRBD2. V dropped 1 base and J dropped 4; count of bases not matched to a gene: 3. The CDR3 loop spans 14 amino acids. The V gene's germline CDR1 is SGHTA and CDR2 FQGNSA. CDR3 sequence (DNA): TGTGCCAGCAGCTTAGGGCGGGGGGAATACGAGCAGTACTTC. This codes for CASSLGRGEYEQYF.

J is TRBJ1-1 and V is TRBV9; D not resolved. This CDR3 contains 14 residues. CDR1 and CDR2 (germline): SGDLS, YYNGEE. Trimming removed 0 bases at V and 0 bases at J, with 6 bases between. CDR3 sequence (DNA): TGTGCCAGCAGCGTAGGGCTTATGAACACTGAAGCTTTCTTT. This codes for CASSVGLMNTEAFF.

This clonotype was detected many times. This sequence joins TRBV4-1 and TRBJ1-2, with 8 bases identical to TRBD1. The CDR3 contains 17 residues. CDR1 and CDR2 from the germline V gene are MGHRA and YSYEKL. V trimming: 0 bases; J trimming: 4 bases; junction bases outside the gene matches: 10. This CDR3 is CASSQDKAGGLTYGYTF. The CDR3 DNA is TGCGCCAGCAGCCAAGATAAGGCAGGGGGCTTAACCTATGGCTACACCTTC.

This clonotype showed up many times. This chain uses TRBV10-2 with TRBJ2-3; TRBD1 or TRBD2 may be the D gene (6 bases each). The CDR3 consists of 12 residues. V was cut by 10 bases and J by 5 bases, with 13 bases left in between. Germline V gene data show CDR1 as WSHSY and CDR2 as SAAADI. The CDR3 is CATERGEDTQYF. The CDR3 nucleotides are TGCGCCACCGAGAGGGGGGAAGATACGCAGTATTTT.

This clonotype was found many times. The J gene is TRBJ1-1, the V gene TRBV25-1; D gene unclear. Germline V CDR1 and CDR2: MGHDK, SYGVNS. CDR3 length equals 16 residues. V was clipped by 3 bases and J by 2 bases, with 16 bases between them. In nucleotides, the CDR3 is TGTGCCAGCAGTGATTCTATCTTGCGAGCCAACACTGAAGCTTTCTTT. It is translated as CASSDSILRANTEAFF.

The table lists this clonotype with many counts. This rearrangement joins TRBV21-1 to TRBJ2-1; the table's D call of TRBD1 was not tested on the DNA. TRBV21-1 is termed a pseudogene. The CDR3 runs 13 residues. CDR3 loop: CASSQSTGNEQFF. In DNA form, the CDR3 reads TGTGCCAGCAGCCAGTCGACAGGGAATGAGCAGTTCTTC.

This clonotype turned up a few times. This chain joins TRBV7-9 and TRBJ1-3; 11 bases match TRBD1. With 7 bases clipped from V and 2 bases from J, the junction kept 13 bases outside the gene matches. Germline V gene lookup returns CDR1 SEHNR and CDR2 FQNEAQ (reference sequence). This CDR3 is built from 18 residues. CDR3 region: CASTRWTGGYSAGNTIYF. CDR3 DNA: TGTGCCAGCACTCGGTGGACAGGGGGCTATTCGGCTGGAAACACCATATATTTT.

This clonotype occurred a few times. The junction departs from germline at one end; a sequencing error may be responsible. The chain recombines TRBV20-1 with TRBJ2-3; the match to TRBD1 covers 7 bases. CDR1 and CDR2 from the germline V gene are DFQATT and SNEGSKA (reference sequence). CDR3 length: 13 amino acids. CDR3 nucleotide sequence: TGTGCAAGCCGGCAGGGGGGCACAGATACGCAGTATTTT. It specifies CASRQGGTDTQYF.

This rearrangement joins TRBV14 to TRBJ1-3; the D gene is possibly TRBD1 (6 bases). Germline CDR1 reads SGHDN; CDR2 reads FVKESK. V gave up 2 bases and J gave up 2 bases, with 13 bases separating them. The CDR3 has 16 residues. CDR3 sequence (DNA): TGTGCCAGCAGCCAACCGGCGGAGGGGGCTGGAAACACCATATATTTT. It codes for CASSQPAEGAGNTIYF.

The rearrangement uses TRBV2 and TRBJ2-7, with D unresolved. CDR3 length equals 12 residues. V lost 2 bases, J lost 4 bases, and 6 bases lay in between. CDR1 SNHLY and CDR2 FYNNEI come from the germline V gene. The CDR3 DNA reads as TGTGCCAGCAGTGAAAGGAGATACGAGCAGTACTTC. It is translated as CASSERRYEQYF.

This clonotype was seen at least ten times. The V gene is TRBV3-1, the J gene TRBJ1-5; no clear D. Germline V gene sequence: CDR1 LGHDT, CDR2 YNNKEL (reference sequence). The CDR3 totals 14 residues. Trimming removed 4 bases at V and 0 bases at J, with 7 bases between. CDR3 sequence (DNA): TGTGCCAGCAGCCCTCAGTATAGCAATCAGCCCCAGCATTTT. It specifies CASSPQYSNQPQHF. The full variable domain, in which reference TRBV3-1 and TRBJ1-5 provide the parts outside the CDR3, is DTAVSQTPKYLVTQMGNDKSIKCEQNLGHDTMYWYKQDSKKFLKIMFSYNNKELIINETVPNRFSPKSPDKAHLNLHINSLELGDSAVYFCASSPQYSNQPQHFGDGTRLSIL.

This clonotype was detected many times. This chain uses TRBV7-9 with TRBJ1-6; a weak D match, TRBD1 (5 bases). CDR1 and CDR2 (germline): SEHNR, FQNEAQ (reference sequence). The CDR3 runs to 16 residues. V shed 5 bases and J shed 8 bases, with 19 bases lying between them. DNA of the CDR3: TGTGCCAGCAGCCGTGGCCGGCAGGGTAGAGATTCACCCCTCCACTTT. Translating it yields CASSRGRQGRDSPLHF.

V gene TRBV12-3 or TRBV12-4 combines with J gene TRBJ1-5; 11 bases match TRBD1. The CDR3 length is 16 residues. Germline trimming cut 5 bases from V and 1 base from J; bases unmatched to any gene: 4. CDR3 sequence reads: CASSGQGARSNQPQHF. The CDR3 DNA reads TGTGCCAGCAGTGGACAGGGGGCGCGGAGCAATCAGCCCCAGCATTTT.

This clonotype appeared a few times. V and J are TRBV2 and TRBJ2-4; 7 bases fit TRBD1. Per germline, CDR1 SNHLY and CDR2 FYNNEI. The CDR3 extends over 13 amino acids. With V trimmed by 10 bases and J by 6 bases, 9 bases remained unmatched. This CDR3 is CATKTGVGNIQYF. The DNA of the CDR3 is TGTGCCACCAAAACAGGGGTCGGAAACATTCAGTACTTC. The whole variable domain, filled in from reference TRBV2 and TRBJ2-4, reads EPEVTQTPSHQVTQMGQEVILRCVPISNHLYFYWYRQILGQKVEFLVSFYNNEISEKSEIFDDQFSVERPDGSNFTLKIRSTKLEDSAMYFCATKTGVGNIQYFGAGTRLSVL.

The CDR3 here is CASSSQQTMNTEAFF. For the CDR3, the DNA is TGCGCCAGCAGCTCCCAACAGACTATGAACACTGAAGCTTTCTTT. V is TRBV5-1 and J is TRBJ1-1; D is undetermined. CDR1 and CDR2 from the germline V gene are SGHRS and YFSETQ. The CDR3 runs to 15 residues. V dropped 3 bases and J dropped 0 bases, with 12 bases sitting between them. Combining the CDR3 with reference TRBV5-1 and TRBJ1-1 gives the whole variable domain KAGVTQTPRYLIKTRGQQVTLSCSPISGHRSVSWYQQTPGQGLQFLFEYFSETQRNKGNFPGRFSGRQFSNSRSEMNVSTLELGDSALYLCASSSQQTMNTEAFFGQGTRLTVV.

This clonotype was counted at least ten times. CDR3 DNA sequence: TGCGCCAGCAGTCATGGAAGGGGAACCGGGGAGCTGTTTTTT. Protein: CASSHGRGTGELFF. This chain joins TRBV23-1 and TRBJ2-2; tentative D call: TRBD1 (5 bases). TRBV23-1 is treated as an ORF (open reading frame) with a function not yet certain. Trimming took 3 bases from V and 5 from J, leaving 10 bases between them. The CDR3 is made up of 14 amino acids.

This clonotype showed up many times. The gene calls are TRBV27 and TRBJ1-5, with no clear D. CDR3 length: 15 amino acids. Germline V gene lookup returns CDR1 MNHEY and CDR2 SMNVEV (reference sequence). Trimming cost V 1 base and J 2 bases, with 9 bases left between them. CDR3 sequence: CASSLFGVGNQPQHF. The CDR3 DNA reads TGTGCCAGCAGTTTATTCGGGGTCGGCAATCAGCCCCAGCATTTT.

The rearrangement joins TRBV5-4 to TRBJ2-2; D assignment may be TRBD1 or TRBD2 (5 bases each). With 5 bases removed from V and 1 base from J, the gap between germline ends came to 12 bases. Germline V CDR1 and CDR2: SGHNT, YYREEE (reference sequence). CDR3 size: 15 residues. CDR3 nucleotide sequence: TGTGCCAGCAGGTCCGGGACCGTGAACACCGGGGAGCTGTTTTTT. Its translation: CASRSGTVNTGELFF.

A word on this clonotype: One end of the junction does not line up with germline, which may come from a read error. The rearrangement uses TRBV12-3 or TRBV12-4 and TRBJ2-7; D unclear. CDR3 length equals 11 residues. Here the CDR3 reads CASSLELGKSF. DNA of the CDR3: TGTGCCAGCAGTTTAGAGCTCGGTAAGAGCTTC.

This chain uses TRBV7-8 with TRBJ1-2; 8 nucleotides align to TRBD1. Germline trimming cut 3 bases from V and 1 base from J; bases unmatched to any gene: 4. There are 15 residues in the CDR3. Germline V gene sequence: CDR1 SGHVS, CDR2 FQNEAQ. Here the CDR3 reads CASSLRTGNNYGYTF. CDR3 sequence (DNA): TGTGCCAGCAGCTTGCGGACAGGGAATAACTATGGCTACACCTTC. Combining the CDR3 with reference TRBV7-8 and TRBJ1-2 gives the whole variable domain GAGVSQSPRYKVAKRGQDVALRCDPISGHVSLFWYQQALGQGPEFLTYFQNEAQLDKSGLPSDRFFAERPEGSVSTLKIQRTQQEDSAVYLCASSLRTGNNYGYTFGSGTRLTVV.

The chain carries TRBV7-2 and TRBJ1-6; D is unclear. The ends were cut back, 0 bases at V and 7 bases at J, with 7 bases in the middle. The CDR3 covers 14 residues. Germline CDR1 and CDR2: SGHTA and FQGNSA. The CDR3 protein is CASSLAGSNSPLHF. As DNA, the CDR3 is TGTGCCAGCAGCTTAGCGGGATCAAATTCACCCCTCCACTTT.